This T cell receptor (beta chain) was recovered during a study of T cell repertoires in cytomegalovirus infection. Study background: CMV infection and matching HLA type were both indicated by public TCR beta signatures. Study-level findings and limits: The study identified carriers of CMV plus the relevant HLA from cumulative public TCR beta family frequency.

TCRdb reanalysed the reads using MiXCR and keeps one entry per CDR3 protein. This repertoire shows approximately 990,000 distinct CDR3 sequences, roughly a third found once; its top ten account for around an eighth. Regarding this clonotype: Its target is not known.

J was trimmed by 0 bases and V by 7 bases; bases with no gene match: 7. The germline CDR1 and CDR2 sequences are LGHDT and YNNKEL (reference sequence). The CDR3 contains 17 residues. V and J are TRBV3-1 and TRBJ2-6, with 9 positions matching TRBD1. The sample was cultured CD8+ T cells from PBMCs, taken from culture after CMV antigen stimulation. This TCR was recovered from a human donor in good health (CMV status not recorded). Some clones in this sample may be carry-over from other donors' samples. The CDR3 spells CASNPGTGTSGANVLTF. DNA for the CDR3: TGTGCCAGCAACCCCGGGACAGGGACCTCTGGGGCCAACGTCCTGACTTTC.